Listed below are T cell receptor beta chains from one sample, sequenced in a study of CD8 T cells in ankylosing spondylitis. Via MiXCR, TCRdb re-called the 5' RACE reads, giving one row per CDR3 protein. Among around 490,000 distinct CDR3 sequences, approximately 5.3% were seen once, and the ten largest hold roughly 3.5%. Sequenced sample: blood, either unsorted or a sorted T cell fraction (not recorded which). The receptor source for this set is a male donor with ankylosing spondylitis. The CDR3 runs from the conserved cysteine through the conserved F or W. The size of a clone is reported for some rows only, either as once, few or many, or as a class for expanded clones.

size,J,V,CDR3
many,TRBJ2-5,TRBV7-9,CASSLGGWETQYF
many,TRBJ2-7,TRBV12-3/TRBV12-4,CASSHVFLEQYF
many,TRBJ2-2,TRBV20-1,CSAPRQGAAGAGELFF
many,TRBJ2-1,TRBV28,CASREDSSWTEQFF
many,TRBJ1-5,TRBV20-1,CSARAGNNQPQHF
.,TRBJ2-1,TRBV28,CASSSPSLYLKEFF
many,TRBJ2-5,TRBV4-2,CASSLLRGEQETQYF
few,TRBJ2-1,TRBV3-1,CASSQDYRQSYNEQFF
many,TRBJ2-1,TRBV5-5,CASTPGTSGMRGQIF
many,TRBJ2-7,TRBV29-1,CSVAPRLAGGPIEQYF
.,TRBJ2-5,TRBV10-1,CASTGTSQETQYF
many,TRBJ2-3,TRBV29-1,CSAGPSSSDTDTQYF
many,TRBJ2-2,TRBV3-1,CASSQDQRTGATGELFF
many,TRBJ1-4,TRBV4-3,CASSQDRWQAEKLFF
many,TRBJ1-1,TRBV20-1,CSASARDRGNEAFF
many,TRBJ1-2,TRBV20-1,CSARDRTGVNYGYTF
many,TRBJ2-7,TRBV4-3,CASSQDHVGPSYEQYF
many,TRBJ1-2,TRBV6-2/TRBV6-3,CASSYSYGYTF
many,TRBJ2-7,TRBV20-1,CSANRRAPYEQYF
few,TRBJ2-3,TRBV29-1,CSVEDRGYLADTQYF
few,TRBJ2-3,TRBV5-1,CASSLEGDFADTQYF
.,TRBJ2-3,TRBV6-5,CASSSSTATQYF
many,TRBJ1-3,TRBV5-1,CASSSGPERNGNTIYF
many,TRBJ2-7,TRBV9,CASSVGWQGEQYF
few,TRBJ2-6,TRBV29-1,CSVATGGLSGANVLTF
.,TRBJ2-1,TRBV7-3,CASSPTGTSGANEQFF
.,TRBJ2-1,TRBV28,CASRSQRAYNEQFF
many,TRBJ1-1,TRBV20-1,CSAREGTVNTEAFF
many,TRBJ2-1,TRBV6-5,CASSFSSGTSGLWDEQFF
many,TRBJ1-2,TRBV10-3,CAISRQTGGYTF
few,TRBJ2-1,TRBV4-1,CASSQAGGFSLFF
once,TRBJ2-2,TRBV15,CVTSRGRATYTGELFF
many,TRBJ2-2,TRBV12-3/TRBV12-4,CASSYTGELFF
many,TRBJ2-7,TRBV7-9,CASSLAQAGPWYEQYF
few,TRBJ2-5,TRBV7-2,CASSSNGPGFGETQYF
many,TRBJ1-5,TRBV12-3/TRBV12-4,CASMRGSNQPQHF
many,TRBJ1-1,TRBV20-1,CSASAHFF
many,TRBJ2-6,TRBV29-1,CSVGGGHLSGANVLTF
many,TRBJ2-1,TRBV7-9,CASRSGSSNEQFF
many,TRBJ2-3,TRBV10-3,CAISELVSFSTDTQYF
many,TRBJ1-2,TRBV5-1,CASSLVGHTNYGYTF
many,TRBJ2-6,TRBV10-1,CASSDGGGANVLTF
many,TRBJ2-1,TRBV7-2,CASSLRDRVPNEQFF
many,TRBJ2-1,TRBV7-8,CASSLVGGGGRYNEQFF
many,TRBJ1-5,TRBV12-3/TRBV12-4,CASRPTAYSNQPQHF
many,TRBJ2-1,TRBV28,CASSRGLRSYNEQFF
many,TRBJ2-1,TRBV9,CASSVQREGSSYNEQFF
few,TRBJ1-1,TRBV7-2,CASSLDSSGGLIAFF